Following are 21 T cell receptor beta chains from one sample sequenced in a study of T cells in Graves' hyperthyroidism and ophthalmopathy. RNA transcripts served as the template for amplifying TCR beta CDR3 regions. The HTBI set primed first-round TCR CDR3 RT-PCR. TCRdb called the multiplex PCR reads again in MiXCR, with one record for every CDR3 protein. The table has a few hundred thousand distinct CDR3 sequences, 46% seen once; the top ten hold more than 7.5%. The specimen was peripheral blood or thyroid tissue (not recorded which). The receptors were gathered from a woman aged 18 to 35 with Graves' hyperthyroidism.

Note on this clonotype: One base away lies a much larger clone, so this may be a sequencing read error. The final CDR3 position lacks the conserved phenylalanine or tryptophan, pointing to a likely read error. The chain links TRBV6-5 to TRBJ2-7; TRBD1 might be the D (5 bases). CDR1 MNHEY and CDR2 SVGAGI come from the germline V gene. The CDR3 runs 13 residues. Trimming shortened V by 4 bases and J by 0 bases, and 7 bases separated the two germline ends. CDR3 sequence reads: CASSSRVSYEQYS. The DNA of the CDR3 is TGTGCCAGCAGTTCCAGGGTCTCCTACGAGCAGTACTCC.

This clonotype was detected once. The CDR3 protein is CSSLGIGYTF. CDR3 bases: TGCAGCTCCCTCGGGATAGGCTACACCTTC. This chain connects TRBV29-1 to TRBJ1-2; unclear D gene. The V end was cut by 8 bases, the J end by 8 bases, with 12 bases between. CDR1 is SQVTM and CDR2 is ANQGSEA in the germline V gene. This CDR3 has 10 amino acids.

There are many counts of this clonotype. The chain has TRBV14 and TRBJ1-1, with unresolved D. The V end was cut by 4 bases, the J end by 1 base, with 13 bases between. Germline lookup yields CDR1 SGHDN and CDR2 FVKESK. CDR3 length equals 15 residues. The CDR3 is CASSRKDGPNTEAFF. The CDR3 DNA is TGTGCCAGCAGCCGGAAGGACGGACCGAACACTGAAGCTTTCTTT.

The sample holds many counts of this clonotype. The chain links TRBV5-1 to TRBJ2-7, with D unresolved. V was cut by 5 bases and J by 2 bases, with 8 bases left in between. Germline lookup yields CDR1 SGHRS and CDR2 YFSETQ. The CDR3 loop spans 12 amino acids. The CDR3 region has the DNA TGCGCCAGCAGACTCCCACCCTACGAGCAGTACTTC. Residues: CASRLPPYEQYF.

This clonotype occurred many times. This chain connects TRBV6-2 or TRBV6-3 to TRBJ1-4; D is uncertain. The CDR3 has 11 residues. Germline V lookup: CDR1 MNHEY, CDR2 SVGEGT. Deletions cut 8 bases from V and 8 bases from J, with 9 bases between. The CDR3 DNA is TGTGCCAGCGGGGATCGGGAAAAACTGTTTTTT. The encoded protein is CASGDREKLFF.

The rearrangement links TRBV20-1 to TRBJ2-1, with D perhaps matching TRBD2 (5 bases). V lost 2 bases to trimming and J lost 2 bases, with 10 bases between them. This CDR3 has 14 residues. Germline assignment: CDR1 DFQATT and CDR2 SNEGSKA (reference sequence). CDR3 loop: CSARPRGPYNEQFF. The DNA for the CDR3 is TGCAGTGCTAGACCGCGCGGGCCCTACAATGAGCAGTTCTTC.

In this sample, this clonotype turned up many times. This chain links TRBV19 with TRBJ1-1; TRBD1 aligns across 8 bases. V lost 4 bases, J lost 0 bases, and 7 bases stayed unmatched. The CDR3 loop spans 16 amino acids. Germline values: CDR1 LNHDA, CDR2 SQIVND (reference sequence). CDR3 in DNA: TGTGCCAGTAGTACGGACAGGGTCAGGATGAACACTGAAGCTTTCTTT. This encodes CASSTDRVRMNTEAFF. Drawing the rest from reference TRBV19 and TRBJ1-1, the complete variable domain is DGGITQSPKYLFRKEGQNVTLSCEQNLNHDAMYWYRQDPGQGLRLIYYSQIVNDFQKGDIAEGYSVSREKKESFPLTVTSAQKNPTAFYLCASSTDRVRMNTEAFFGQGTRLTVV.

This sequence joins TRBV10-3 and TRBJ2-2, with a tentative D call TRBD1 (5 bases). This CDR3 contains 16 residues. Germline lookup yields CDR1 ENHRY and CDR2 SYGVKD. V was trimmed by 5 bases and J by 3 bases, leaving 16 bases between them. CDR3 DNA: TGTGCCATCAGTCCCTCAGGGAAGGTGGACACCGGGGAGCTGTTTTTT. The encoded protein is CAISPSGKVDTGELFF.

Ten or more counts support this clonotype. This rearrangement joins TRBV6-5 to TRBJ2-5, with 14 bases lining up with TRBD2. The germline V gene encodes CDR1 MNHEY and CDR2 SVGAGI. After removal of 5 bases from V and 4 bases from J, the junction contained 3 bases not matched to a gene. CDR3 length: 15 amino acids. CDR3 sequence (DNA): TGTGCCAGCAGTCAGGGACTAGCGGGAGTAGAGACCCAGTACTTC. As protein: CASSQGLAGVETQYF.

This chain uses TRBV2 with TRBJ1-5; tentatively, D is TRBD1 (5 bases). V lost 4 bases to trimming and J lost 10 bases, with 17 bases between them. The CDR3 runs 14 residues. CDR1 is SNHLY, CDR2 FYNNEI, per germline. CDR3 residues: CASSGQPFIYPQHF. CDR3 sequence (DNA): TGTGCCAGCAGTGGACAGCCCTTTATCTATCCCCAGCATTTT.

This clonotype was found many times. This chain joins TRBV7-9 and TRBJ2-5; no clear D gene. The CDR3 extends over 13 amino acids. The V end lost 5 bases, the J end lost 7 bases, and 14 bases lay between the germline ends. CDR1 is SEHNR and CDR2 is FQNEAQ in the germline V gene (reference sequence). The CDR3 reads CASSPDGSGTQYF. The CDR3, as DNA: TGTGCCAGCAGCCCGGACGGGTCCGGGACCCAGTACTTC.

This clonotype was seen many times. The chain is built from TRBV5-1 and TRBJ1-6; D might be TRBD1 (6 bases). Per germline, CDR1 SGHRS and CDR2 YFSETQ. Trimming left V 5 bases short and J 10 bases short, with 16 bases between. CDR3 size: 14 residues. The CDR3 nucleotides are TGCGCCAGCAGTTACTCAGGGGATCGCTCACCCCTCCACTTT. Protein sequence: CASSYSGDRSPLHF.

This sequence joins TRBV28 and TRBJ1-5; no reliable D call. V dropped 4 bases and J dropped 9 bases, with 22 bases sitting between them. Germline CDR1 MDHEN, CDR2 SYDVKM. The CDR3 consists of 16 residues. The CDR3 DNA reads TGTGCCAGCAGTTCTTCCCTCGGCAGGTCCCTCCGGCCCCAGCATTTT. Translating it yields CASSSSLGRSLRPQHF.

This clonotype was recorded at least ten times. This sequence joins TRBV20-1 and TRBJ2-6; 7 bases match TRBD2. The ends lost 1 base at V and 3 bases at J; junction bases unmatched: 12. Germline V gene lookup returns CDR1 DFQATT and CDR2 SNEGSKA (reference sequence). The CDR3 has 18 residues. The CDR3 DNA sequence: TGCAGTGCTAGAGCCCTTGGCGGGGGAGCGATTGGGGCCAACGTCCTGACTTTC. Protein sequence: CSARALGGGAIGANVLTF.

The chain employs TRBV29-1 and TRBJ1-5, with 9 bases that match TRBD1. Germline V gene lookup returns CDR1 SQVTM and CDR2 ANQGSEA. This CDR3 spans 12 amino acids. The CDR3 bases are TGCAGGATGGGACAGGGTGGTCAGCCCCAGCATTTT. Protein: CRMGQGGQPQHF. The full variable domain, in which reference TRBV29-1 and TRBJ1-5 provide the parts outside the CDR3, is SAVISQKPSRDICQRGTSLTIQCQVDSQVTMMFWYRQQPGQSLTLIATANQGSEATYESGFVIDKFPISRPNLTFSTLTVSNMSPEDSSIYLCRMGQGGQPQHFGDGTRLSIL.

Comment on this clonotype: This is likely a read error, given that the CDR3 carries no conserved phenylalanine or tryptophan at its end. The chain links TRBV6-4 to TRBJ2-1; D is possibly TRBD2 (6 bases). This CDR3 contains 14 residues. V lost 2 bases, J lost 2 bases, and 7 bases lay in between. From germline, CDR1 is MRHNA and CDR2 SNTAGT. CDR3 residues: CASSDQRAYNEQFS. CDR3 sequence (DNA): TGTGCCAGCAGTGACCAGCGGGCCTACAATGAGCAGTTCTCC.

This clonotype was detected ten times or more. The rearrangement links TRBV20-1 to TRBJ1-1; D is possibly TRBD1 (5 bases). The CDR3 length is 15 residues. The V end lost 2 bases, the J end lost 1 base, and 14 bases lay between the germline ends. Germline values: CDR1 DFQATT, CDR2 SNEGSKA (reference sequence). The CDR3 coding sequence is TGCAGTGCTAGACCCACCGGGACTTCGAACACTGAAGCTTTCTTT. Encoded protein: CSARPTGTSNTEAFF.

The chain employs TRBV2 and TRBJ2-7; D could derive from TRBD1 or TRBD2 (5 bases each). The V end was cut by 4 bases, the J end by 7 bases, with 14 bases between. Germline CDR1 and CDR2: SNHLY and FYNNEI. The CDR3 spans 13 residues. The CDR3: CASSGAGREEQYF. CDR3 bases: TGTGCCAGCAGTGGGGCAGGGAGAGAGGAGCAGTACTTC.

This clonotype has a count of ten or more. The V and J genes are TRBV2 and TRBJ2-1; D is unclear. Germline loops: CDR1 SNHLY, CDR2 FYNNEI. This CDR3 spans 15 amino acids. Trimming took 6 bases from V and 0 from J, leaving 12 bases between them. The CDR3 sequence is CASSPERSSYNEQFF. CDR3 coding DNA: TGTGCCAGCAGCCCAGAACGTAGCTCCTACAATGAGCAGTTCTTC.

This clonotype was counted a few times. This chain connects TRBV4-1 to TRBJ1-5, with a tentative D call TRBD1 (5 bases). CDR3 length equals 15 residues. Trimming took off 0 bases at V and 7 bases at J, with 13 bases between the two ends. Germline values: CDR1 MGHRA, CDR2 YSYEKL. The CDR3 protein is CASSQDIGVRQPQHF. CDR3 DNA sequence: TGCGCCAGCAGCCAAGATATAGGGGTAAGGCAGCCCCAGCATTTT.

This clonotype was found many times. CDR3 nucleotide sequence: TGTGCCAGCAGCAACGACAGGGGCGAAGCTTTCTTT. Translating it yields CASSNDRGEAFF. The chain uses TRBV7-9 and TRBJ1-1; 8 positions agree with TRBD1. Germline trimming cut 5 bases from V and 8 bases from J; bases unmatched to any gene: 4. Germline V lookup: CDR1 SEHNR, CDR2 FQNEAQ (reference sequence). CDR3 length: 12 amino acids.